The 11 T cell receptor beta chains in this list originate from one sample, sequenced in a study of blood T cell repertoires in COVID-19. The protocol was immunoSEQ multiplex PCR, while the TCRdb copy is restricted to in-frame clones and leaves out a portion. The sample has 70,000 to 85,000 clones, around four fifths seen once. The specimen sequenced was peripheral blood. Receptors were obtained from a human donor in a cohort sampled during active COVID-19.

This clone was found a few times. The CDR3 loop is CASSLDPQGAKYEQYF. The CDR3 region has the DNA TGTGCCAGCAGCTTAGACCCACAGGGGGCCAAATACGAGCAGTACTTC. The J gene is TRBJ2-7, the V gene TRBV11-2; 9 bases agree with TRBD1. Germline CDR1 and CDR2: SGHAT and FQNNGV. The V segment lost 0 bases and the J segment 4 bases; nucleotides outside the gene matches: 7. CDR3 length: 16 amino acids.

The V and J genes are TRBV5-4 and TRBJ2-1; D is unclear. Trimming took 1 base from V and 5 from J, leaving 7 bases between them. Germline CDR1 is SGHNT and CDR2 is YYREEE (reference sequence). This CDR3 is 13 amino acids long. CDR3 sequence reads: CASSLIEDNEQFF. The CDR3 region has the DNA TGTGCCAGCAGCTTGATAGAGGACAATGAGCAGTTCTTC.

V gene TRBV9 combines with J gene TRBJ2-7; 8 bases fit TRBD2. This CDR3 spans 16 amino acids. Trimming cost V 0 bases and J 5 bases; bases outside gene matches: 10. CDR1 and CDR2 from the germline V gene are SGDLS and YYNGEE. DNA of the CDR3: TGTGCCAGCAGCGTAGGTATCGGGGGGGCAGGAAACGAGCAGTACTTC. Translated: CASSVGIGGAGNEQYF.

This chain joins TRBV5-6 and TRBJ1-1; 7 bases agree with TRBD1. Per germline, CDR1 SGHDT and CDR2 YYEEEE. Germline trimming cut 7 bases from V and 1 base from J; bases unmatched to any gene: 7. CDR3 length: 14 amino acids. In DNA form, the CDR3 reads TGTGCCAGCGCCCCCGGACAGGCGAACACTGAAGCTTTCTTT. Protein sequence: CASAPGQANTEAFF.

The V gene is TRBV28, the J gene TRBJ2-3; tentative D call: TRBD2 (7 bases). The CDR3 loop spans 15 amino acids. V was cut by 8 bases and J by 2 bases, with 17 bases left in between. Looked up from germline, CDR1 is MDHEN and CDR2 is SYDVKM. CDR3 DNA: TGTGCCAGCTGGGGGGCTAGCGGATCCACAGATACGCAGTATTTT. Amino acids: CASWGASGSTDTQYF.

This clone was counted only a few times. The chain employs TRBV6-5 and TRBJ1-1, with 8 bases that match TRBD1. Germline CDR1 MNHEY, CDR2 SVGAGI. Trimming took 7 bases from V and 4 from J; bases not matched to a gene: 8. This CDR3 region has 14 residues. In DNA, the CDR3 is TGTGCCAGCATTCCCCCGGACAGGGCCACTGAAGCTTTCTTT. Amino acids: CASIPPDRATEAFF.

The chain employs TRBV5-1 and TRBJ1-5; unclear D gene. Trimming left V 1 base short and J 2 bases short, with 7 bases between. The CDR3 contains 14 residues. Germline V gene data show CDR1 as SGHRS and CDR2 as YFSETQ. The CDR3 nucleotides are TGCGCCAGCAGCTTGACGGGAGGCAATCAGCCCCAGCATTTT. Translated: CASSLTGGNQPQHF.

This chain uses TRBV2 with TRBJ2-2; 9 bases are a match to TRBD2. The CDR3 runs 15 residues. V trimming: 3 bases; J trimming: 7 bases; junction bases outside the gene matches: 6. Germline assignment: CDR1 SNHLY and CDR2 FYNNEI. The CDR3 here is CASSENSGSGGELFF. CDR3 DNA: TGTGCCAGCAGTGAGAATAGCGGGAGTGGCGGGGAGCTGTTTTTT.

This clone appeared once. The chain is built from TRBV19 and TRBJ2-7; possibly TRBD1 for D (6 bases). Trimming pared 4 bases from V and 0 bases from J, leaving 10 bases between. Germline V gene sequence: CDR1 LNHDA, CDR2 SQIVND (reference sequence). CDR3 length equals 14 residues. CDR3 bases: TGTGCCAGTAGTAACGACAGGAGCTCCTACGAGCAGTACTTC. It yields the protein CASSNDRSSYEQYF.

The chain carries TRBV6-1 and TRBJ1-6, with TRBD1 matching over 8 bases. The CDR3 spans 16 residues. With 4 bases clipped from V and 10 bases from J, the junction kept 12 bases outside the gene matches. Looked up from germline, CDR1 is MNHNS and CDR2 is SASEGT. CDR3 residues: CASSVNRGGGYSPLHF. The CDR3 DNA reads TGTGCCAGCAGTGTCAACAGGGGGGGCGGATACTCACCCCTCCACTTT.

The chain uses TRBV12-5 and TRBJ1-4; D perhaps matches TRBD1 (5 bases). In germline, CDR1 is LGHNT, CDR2 FRNRAP. The CDR3 totals 14 residues. The V and J ends lost 7 bases and 7 bases respectively, with 16 bases between them. CDR3 bases: TGTGCTAGTGCCACTACGGGAGGGACTGAAAAACTGTTTTTT. Amino acid sequence: CASATTGGTEKLFF.